A single sample gave rise to the 8 T cell receptor beta chains below, sequenced in a study of blood T cell repertoires in COVID-19. Assay used: immunoSEQ multiplex PCR; TCRdb lists only in-frame clones, some missing. The table lists tens of thousands of clones, roughly 92% of them singletons. The sequenced sample was peripheral blood. The receptors come from a man between 50 and 59 years old with COVID-19, enrolled during active disease.

This clone came up once. The V call is TRBV2, the J call TRBJ1-2; D is perhaps TRBD1 (6 bases). In germline, CDR1 is SNHLY, CDR2 FYNNEI. V gave up 6 bases and J gave up 6 bases, with 14 bases separating them. CDR3 length: 13 residues. The CDR3 sequence is CASSVRQENGYTF. The CDR3 nucleotides are TGTGCCAGCAGCGTTAGACAGGAGAATGGCTACACCTTC.

The chain links TRBV6-1 to TRBJ1-2; TRBD1 might be the D (5 bases). Trimming took off 1 base at V and 4 bases at J, with 16 bases between the two ends. The germline CDR1 and CDR2 sequences are MNHNS and SASEGT. This CDR3 region has 16 residues. As DNA, the CDR3 is TGTGCCAGCAGTGAAGGGGGGACTCCCATGGCCTATGGCTACACCTTC. This sequence encodes CASSEGGTPMAYGYTF.

This clone was observed a single time. This chain connects TRBV19 to TRBJ1-4; 7 nucleotides agree with TRBD1. The CDR3 spans 13 residues. The junction had 3 bases not matched to a gene; V was cut back by 5 bases and J by 6 bases. CDR1 LNHDA and CDR2 SQIVND come from the germline V gene (reference sequence). CDR3 nucleotides: TGTGCCAGTAGTCAACAGGGGTATGAAAAACTGTTTTTT. Its protein is CASSQQGYEKLFF.

This chain links TRBV4-2 with TRBJ2-3; D may be TRBD2 (7 bases). Germline V gene data show CDR1 as LGHNA and CDR2 as YNFKEQ. Trimming took off 1 base at V and 1 base at J, with 18 bases between the two ends. This CDR3 is 18 amino acids long. CDR3 DNA: TGTGCCAGCAGCCAAGGGGGGCGCGGACTAGTGGGCACAGATACGCAGTATTTT. Protein sequence: CASSQGGRGLVGTDTQYF.

The gene calls are TRBV5-4 and TRBJ1-2, with 11 nucleotides matching TRBD1. Germline CDR1 is SGHNT and CDR2 is YYREEE (reference sequence). Trimming took 4 bases from V and 7 from J; bases not matched to a gene: 9. CDR3 size: 15 residues. The CDR3 here is CASSERTGGASGYTF. The CDR3 region has the DNA TGTGCCAGCAGCGAAAGGACAGGGGGCGCAAGTGGCTACACCTTC.

The chain links TRBV7-2 to TRBJ1-2; 8 nucleotides agree with TRBD1. The CDR3 runs 14 residues. The germline CDR1 and CDR2 sequences are SGHTA and FQGNSA. Trimming cost V 4 bases and J 2 bases; bases outside gene matches: 3. CDR3 DNA: TGTGCCAGCAGCTCCCGGACAGGGAACTATGGCTACACCTTC. Translation gives CASSSRTGNYGYTF.

V gene TRBV6-5 combines with J gene TRBJ2-3; 9 bases line up with TRBD2. V lost 6 bases and J lost 7; bases outside the gene matches: 8. This CDR3 spans 14 amino acids. Per germline, CDR1 MNHEY and CDR2 SVGAGI. CDR3 loop: CASSPGTSLYTQYF. The CDR3 DNA reads TGTGCCAGCAGCCCCGGGACTAGCCTTTATACGCAGTATTTT.

In this sample, this clone turned up once. CDR3 amino acids: CASRFQNTDTQYF. In nucleotides, the CDR3 is TGTGCCAGTAGATTCCAGAACACAGATACGCAGTATTTT. The chain employs TRBV19 and TRBJ2-3, with D unclear. The CDR3 extends over 13 amino acids. V was pared by 6 bases and J by 2 bases, with 9 bases between. Germline assignment: CDR1 LNHDA and CDR2 SQIVND (reference sequence).